This T cell receptor beta chain was documented in a study of shared clonotypes between healthy human individuals. Study findings and constraints: Despite large depth, rarefaction showed incomplete sorted-subset sequencing. Shared clonotypes across all four donors exceeded non-shared ones in generation probability.

V lost 2 bases and J lost 4, with 18 bases in between. The CDR3 totals 16 residues. The germline V gene has CDR1 SEHNR and CDR2 FQNEAQ (reference sequence). Donors, without exception, were Caucasian adults residing in Nashville, Tennessee. On this clone itself: Its specificity is unknown.

Authors' processing steps: For the immunoSEQ data, sequences were junction-only without quality scores, so filtering differed. Only in-frame clones appear in the TCRdb table, and some are missing; sequencing was by immunoSEQ multiplex PCR. That table supplies the V and J calls and clone size; D and trimming were determined from the DNA. This sample has 2 million to 3 million clones; roughly 93% occur once, and the top ten carry roughly 0.39%. Sample: naive CD4+ T cells from PBMCs. Described subset: CD45RA+ positively selected. The chain couples TRBV7-9 to TRBJ2-7; D remains ambiguous. The receptor's source is a man between 18 and 29 years old in good health. Some clones in this sample may be carry-over from other donors' samples. CDR3 in DNA: TGTGCCAGCAGCTTAAGTCAAGGGAACAGCCTATACGAGCAGTACTTC. Residues: CASSLSQGNSLYEQYF.